A selection of T cell receptor beta chains follows, all from one sample in a study of post-analysis software for immune sequencing data. One entry per CDR3 protein, called by TCRdb with MiXCR from the PCR reads. This table holds roughly 650,000 distinct CDR3 sequences, roughly three fifths found once. Material: blood. The receptors derive from a girl aged 2 to 9 with multiple sclerosis. CDR3s include the opening cysteine and the closing phenylalanine or tryptophan. The D gene is left open where the match is weak. Size is stated for part of the rows, as once, few or many counts, or as a class when the clone is expanded.

clone_size,j_call,d_call,v_call,cdr3_aa,cdr3_nt
.,TRBJ2-7,TRBD2,TRBV10-3,CAIRGTSGATYEQYF,TGTGCCATCAGGGGGACTAGCGGGGCAACCTACGAGCAGTACTTC
.,TRBJ1-2,.,TRBV20-1,CSARESQGNGYTF,TGCAGTGCTAGGGAGTCTCAGGGAAATGGCTACACCTTC
.,TRBJ2-7,.,TRBV29-1,CSVGTISYEQYF,TGCAGCGTCGGGACAATTAGCTACGAGCAGTACTTC
.,TRBJ2-1,.,TRBV6-1,CASSQSGTVLNEQFF,TGTGCCAGCAGCCAATCCGGGACGGTATTAAATGAGCAGTTCTTC
once,TRBJ2-1,.,TRBV5-1,CASRTKGSASLSYNEQFF,TGCGCCAGCAGAACAAAAGGGAGCGCCTCCCTCTCCTACAATGAGCAGTTCTTC
.,TRBJ2-5,TRBD2,TRBV3-1,CASSQEWRELYF,TGTGCCAGCAGCCAAGAATGGCGGGAGCTGTACTTC
once,TRBJ2-1,.,TRBV20-1,CSAPLPSGLLSSYNEQFF,TGCAGTGCCCCCTTACCCTCAGGACTACTCAGCTCCTACAATGAGCAGTTCTTC
few,TRBJ2-1,.,TRBV10-3,CAISPAGAPYNEQFF,TGTGCCATCAGTCCGGCGGGGGCCCCCTACAATGAGCAGTTCTTC
.,TRBJ2-7,TRBD1,TRBV4-1,CASSLYGQGASYEQYF,TGCGCCAGCAGCCTGTACGGACAGGGGGCGTCCTACGAGCAGTACTTC
.,TRBJ2-3,TRBD2,TRBV7-2,CASSLPLAGGTHTQYF,TGTGCCAGCAGCTTACCACTAGCGGGAGGCACACATACGCAGTATTTT
.,TRBJ2-7,TRBD1,TRBV7-2,CASSLVGQGQGLPYEQYF,TGTGCCAGCAGCTTAGTAGGCCAGGGACAGGGACTGCCCTACGAGCAGTACTTC
once,TRBJ1-2,.,TRBV10-3,CAISESSGGQTNYHYGYTF,TGTGCCATCAGTGAGTCGAGTGGGGGCCAGACGAACTACCACTATGGCTACACCTTC
.,TRBJ2-7,.,TRBV4-1,CAIARTVSYEQYF,TGCGCCATTGCAAGGACCGTCTCCTACGAGCAGTACTTC
.,TRBJ1-6,TRBD1,TRBV7-9,CASSGDSRSPLHF,TGTGCCAGCAGCGGGGACAGTCGTTCACCCCTCCACTTT
few,TRBJ1-1,.,TRBV10-3,CAISESGGLNTEAFF,TGTGCCATCAGTGAGTCCGGGGGACTAAACACTGAAGCTTTCTTT
few,TRBJ2-1,TRBD2,TRBV7-9,CASSAIPSGGTAYNEQFF,TGTGCCAGCAGCGCCATCCCTAGCGGGGGGACCGCCTACAATGAGCAGTTCTTC
few,TRBJ2-3,TRBD2,TRBV29-1,CSVETPGLAGGGTQYF,TGCAGCGTTGAAACCCCGGGACTAGCGGGAGGTGGTACGCAGTATTTT
few,TRBJ1-2,.,TRBV7-2,CASSVRQVGGYTF,TGTGCCAGCAGCGTTCGACAGGTCGGAGGCTACACCTTC
.,TRBJ2-7,.,TRBV6-1,CASATPGDSCEQYF,TGTGCCAGCGCCACCCCGGGGGACTCCTGCGAGCAGTACTTC
once,TRBJ1-4,.,TRBV14,CASSLRAYEKLFF,TGTGCCAGCAGCCTACGGGCCTATGAAAAACTGTTTTTT
once,TRBJ2-5,.,TRBV19,CASRGGVPQETQYF,TGTGCCAGTAGGGGCGGGGTCCCCCAAGAGACCCAGTACTTC
.,TRBJ2-5,TRBD2,TRBV9,CASSVLAAPTGAQYF,TGTGCCAGCAGCGTCCTAGCGGCCCCGACCGGAGCCCAGTACTTC
.,TRBJ2-1,.,TRBV29-1,CSVIVQSPKYNEQFF,TGCAGCGTTATTGTCCAGTCCCCTAAATACAATGAGCAGTTCTTC
few,TRBJ2-5,.,TRBV10-1,CASSPTDGPDQETQYF,TGCGCCAGCAGTCCTACGGACGGGCCGGACCAAGAGACCCAGTACTTC
.,TRBJ2-5,.,TRBV20-1,CSARNRDEPVVQETQYF,TGCAGTGCTAGGAACAGGGATGAGCCAGTGGTCCAAGAGACCCAGTACTTC
.,TRBJ1-1,.,TRBV11-3,CASSFTEWKGNTEAFF,TGTGCCAGCAGCTTCACGGAGTGGAAGGGGAACACTGAAGCTTTCTTT
.,TRBJ1-1,.,TRBV7-9,CASSLALGEAFF,TGTGCCAGCAGCTTAGCTCTCGGGGAAGCTTTCTTT
.,TRBJ1-2,TRBD1,TRBV2,CASMPGQGGYGYTF,TGTGCCAGCATGCCAGGACAGGGTGGCTATGGCTACACCTTC
.,TRBJ2-2,.,TRBV2,CASSEARLTGTGELFF,TGTGCCAGCAGTGAAGCACGCCTTACAGGGACCGGGGAGCTGTTTTTT
.,TRBJ2-7,TRBD1,TRBV7-9,CASSLVFGTGPSYEQYF,TGTGCCAGCAGCTTAGTGTTTGGGACAGGGCCCTCCTACGAGCAGTACTTC
.,TRBJ2-1,TRBD2,TRBV9,CASSVGLAGSEQFF,TGTGCCAGCAGCGTGGGACTAGCGGGTAGTGAGCAGTTCTTC
.,TRBJ1-2,.,TRBV29-1,CGVDRSPLGEGYTF,TGCGGCGTCGACCGTAGCCCCCTCGGGGAAGGCTACACCTTC
.,TRBJ2-4,TRBD2,TRBV7-2,CASSLVGTRVWDIQYF,TGTGCCAGCAGCTTAGTGGGGACTAGGGTTTGGGACATTCAGTACTTC
few,TRBJ2-1,TRBD2,TRBV20-1,CSARDQGSGSWDEQFF,TGCAGTGCTAGAGATCAGGGTAGCGGGAGTTGGGATGAGCAGTTCTTC
once,TRBJ2-5,TRBD1,TRBV20-1,CSPYRPGGAGGETQYF,TGCAGTCCCTATCGGCCAGGGGGCGCAGGGGGAGAGACCCAGTACTTC
.,TRBJ2-1,TRBD1,TRBV30,CAWSRDRGNEQFF,TGTGCCTGGAGTCGGGACAGGGGCAATGAGCAGTTCTTC
.,TRBJ2-1,.,TRBV11-2,CASSLESGLDIYNEQFF,TGTGCCAGCAGCTTAGAATCAGGCCTAGACATATACAATGAGCAGTTCTTC
.,TRBJ2-1,TRBD1,TRBV20-1,CSARAGQGAYEQFF,TGCAGTGCTAGAGCCGGACAGGGGGCCTATGAGCAGTTCTTC
.,TRBJ2-3,TRBD1,TRBV29-1,CSVDRGSRTDTQYF,TGCAGCGTTGACAGGGGGTCTCGCACAGATACGCAGTATTTT
few,TRBJ2-5,.,TRBV5-6,CASSRTGFQETQYF,TGTGCCAGCAGCCGGACCGGCTTCCAAGAGACCCAGTACTTC
.,TRBJ2-1,TRBD2,TRBV7-6,CASSSRLAGNNEQFF,TGTGCCAGCAGCTCCCGACTAGCGGGTAACAATGAGCAGTTCTTC
.,TRBJ2-5,.,TRBV7-9,CASSPRSSQETQYF,TGTGCCAGCAGCCCGCGGTCTTCCCAAGAGACCCAGTACTTC
.,TRBJ2-2,.,TRBV12-3/TRBV12-4,CASSLAPTGNTGELFF,TGTGCCAGCAGCTTGGCCCCAACAGGGAACACCGGGGAGCTGTTTTTT
few,TRBJ2-1,.,TRBV10-3,CAISGTMDEQFF,TGTGCCATCAGTGGGACCATGGATGAGCAGTTCTTC
.,TRBJ2-7,.,TRBV6-2/TRBV6-3,CASSADRTLTYEQYF,TGTGCCAGCAGTGCCGACAGAACCTTAACCTACGAGCAGTACTTC
.,TRBJ1-2,.,TRBV28,CASSLPSAGGGYTF,TGTGCCAGCAGTTTACCATCTGCGGGGGGGGGCTACACCTTC
.,TRBJ2-3,.,TRBV28,CASSFRGTDGGTDTQYF,TGTGCCAGCAGTTTCAGGGGTACGGACGGGGGCACAGATACGCAGTATTTT
.,TRBJ2-5,TRBD1,TRBV11-2,CASSLRDRPQETQYF,TGTGCCAGCAGCTTACGGGACAGGCCCCAAGAGACCCAGTACTTC
few,TRBJ2-5,.,TRBV7-9,CASSLESSGKVEETQYF,TGTGCCAGCAGCTTAGAGTCATCAGGGAAGGTGGAAGAGACCCAGTACTTC
.,TRBJ2-3,TRBD1,TRBV20-1,CSARGVTGEADTQYF,TGCAGTGCTAGAGGGGTGACAGGGGAAGCAGATACGCAGTATTTT